The clone carrying this T cell receptor (beta chain) showed up many times. What it binds is unknown. Researchers ran the assay at a deep level. Sequencing was performed with immunoSEQ multiplex PCR; in TCRdb, only in-frame clones are kept and a portion is missing. Here the sample spans hundreds of thousands of clones, approximately 79% being singletons. Deletions cut 3 bases from V and 6 bases from J, with 18 bases between. This CDR3 has 16 residues. Germline V CDR1 and CDR2: MNHEY, SMNVEV (reference sequence). The sample originates from a study of shared clonotypes between healthy human individuals. Across the whole study: Those who served as donors were a couple of women and a few men between the ages of 18 and 49. Per-donor plates numbered three CD4 naive, three CD4 memory, two CD8 naive and one CD8 memory. Study-level results: Sharing across four donors was highest in naive CD4 (around 5%) and lowest in memory CD8 (approximately 0.4%).

V and J are TRBV27 and TRBJ2-1; possible D gene TRBD2, 5 bases. The sample was memory CD4+ T cells sorted from blood. Sample subset: CD45RA-negative fraction. The TCR sequence derives from a young woman in good health. The CDR3 bases are TGTGCCAGCAGTTTCCAAGACCCCCGAGGAGGCAATGAGCAGTTCTTC. Translation: CASSFQDPRGGNEQFF.